Below, one TCR beta chain is given with its context. TCRdb passed the RT-PCR reads through MiXCR, listing each CDR3 protein once. Of about 26,000 distinct CDR3 sequences in the sample, 7% to 8.5% were seen once. This entry is derived from a study of patients and donors after allogeneic stem cell transplantation. The specimen was blood, either unsorted or a sorted T cell fraction (not recorded which). This TCR was recovered from a human donor who was either an allogeneic HSCT recipient or a stem cell or donor lymphocyte infusion donor (not recorded which). It is not recorded whose cells these are; they may come from a transplant donor.

The CDR3 loop reads CASSLTGGAFGNTIYF. CDR3 DNA: TGTGCCAGCAGTCTCACAGGGGGCGCGTTTGGAAACACCATATATTTT. The genes are TRBV7-9 and TRBJ1-3; 9 bases are a match to TRBD1. Trimming at V came to 6 bases and at J to 3 bases, leaving 9 bases not matched to a gene. The CDR3 runs to 16 residues. Germline CDR1 SEHNR, CDR2 FQNEAQ (reference sequence).